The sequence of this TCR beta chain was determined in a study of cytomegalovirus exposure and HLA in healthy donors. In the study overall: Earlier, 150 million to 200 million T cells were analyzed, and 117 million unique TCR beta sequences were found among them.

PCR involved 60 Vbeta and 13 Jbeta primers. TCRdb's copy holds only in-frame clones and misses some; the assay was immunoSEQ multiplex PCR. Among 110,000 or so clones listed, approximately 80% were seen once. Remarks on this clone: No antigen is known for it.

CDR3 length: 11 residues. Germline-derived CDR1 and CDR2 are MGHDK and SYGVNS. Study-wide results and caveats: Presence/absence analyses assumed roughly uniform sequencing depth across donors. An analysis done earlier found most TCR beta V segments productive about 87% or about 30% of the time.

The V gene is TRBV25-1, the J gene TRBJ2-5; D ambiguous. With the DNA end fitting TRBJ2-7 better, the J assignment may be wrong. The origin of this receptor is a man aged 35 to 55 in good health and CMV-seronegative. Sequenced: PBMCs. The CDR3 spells CASSGVYEQYF. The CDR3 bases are TGTGCCAGCAGTGGCGTATACGAGCAGTACTTC.